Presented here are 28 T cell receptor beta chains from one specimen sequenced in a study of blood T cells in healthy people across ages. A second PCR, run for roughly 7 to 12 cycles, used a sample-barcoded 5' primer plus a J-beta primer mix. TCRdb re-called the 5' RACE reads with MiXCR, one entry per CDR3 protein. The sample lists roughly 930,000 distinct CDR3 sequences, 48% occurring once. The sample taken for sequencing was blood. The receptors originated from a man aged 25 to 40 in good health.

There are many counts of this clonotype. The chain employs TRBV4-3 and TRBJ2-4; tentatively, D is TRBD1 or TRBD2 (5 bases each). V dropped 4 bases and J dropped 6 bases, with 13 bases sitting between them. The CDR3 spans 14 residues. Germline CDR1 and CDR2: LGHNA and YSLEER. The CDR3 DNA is TGCGCCAGCAGCCCCGACCCCGGGGCAAACATTCAGTACTTC. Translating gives CASSPDPGANIQYF.

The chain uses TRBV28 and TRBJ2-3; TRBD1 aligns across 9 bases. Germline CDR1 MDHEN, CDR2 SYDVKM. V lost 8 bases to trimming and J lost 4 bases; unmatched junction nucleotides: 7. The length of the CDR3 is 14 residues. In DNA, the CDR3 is TGTGCCAGCCGTACCGGGACAGGGTCAGATACGCAGTATTTT. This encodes CASRTGTGSDTQYF.

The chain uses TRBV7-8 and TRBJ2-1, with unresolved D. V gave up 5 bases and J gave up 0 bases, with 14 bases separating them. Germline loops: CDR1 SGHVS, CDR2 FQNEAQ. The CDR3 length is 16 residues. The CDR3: CASSGLGRSSYNEQFF. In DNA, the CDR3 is TGTGCCAGCAGCGGCCTCGGCAGGAGCTCCTACAATGAGCAGTTCTTC.

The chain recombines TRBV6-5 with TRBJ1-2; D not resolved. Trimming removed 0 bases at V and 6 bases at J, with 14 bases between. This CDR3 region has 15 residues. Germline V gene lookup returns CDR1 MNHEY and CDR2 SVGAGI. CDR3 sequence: CASSYSPRGPDGYTF. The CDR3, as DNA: TGTGCCAGCAGTTACTCACCCCGCGGGCCAGATGGCTACACCTTC.

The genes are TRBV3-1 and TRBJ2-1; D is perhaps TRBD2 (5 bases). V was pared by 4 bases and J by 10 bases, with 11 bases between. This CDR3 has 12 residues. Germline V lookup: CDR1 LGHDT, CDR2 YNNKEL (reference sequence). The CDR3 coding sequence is TGTGCCAGCAGCCTAGACTATTCAGAGCAGTTCTTC. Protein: CASSLDYSEQFF.

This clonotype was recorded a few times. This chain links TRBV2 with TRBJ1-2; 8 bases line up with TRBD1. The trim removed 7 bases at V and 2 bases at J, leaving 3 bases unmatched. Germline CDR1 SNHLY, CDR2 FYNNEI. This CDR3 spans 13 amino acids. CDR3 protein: CASIWTGNYGYTF. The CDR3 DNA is TGTGCCAGCATCTGGACAGGGAACTATGGCTACACCTTC.

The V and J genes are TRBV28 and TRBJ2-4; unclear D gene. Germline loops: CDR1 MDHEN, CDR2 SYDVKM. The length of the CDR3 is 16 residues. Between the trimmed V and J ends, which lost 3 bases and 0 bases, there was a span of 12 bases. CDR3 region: CASSFRRSLAKNIQYF. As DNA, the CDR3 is TGTGCCAGCAGTTTTCGTAGATCCTTAGCCAAAAACATTCAGTACTTC.

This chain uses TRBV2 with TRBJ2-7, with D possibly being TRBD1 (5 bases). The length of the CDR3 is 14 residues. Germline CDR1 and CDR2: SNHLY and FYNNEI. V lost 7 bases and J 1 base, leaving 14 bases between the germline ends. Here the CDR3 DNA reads TGTGCCAGCAACTTGGGAACAGGATCCTACGAGCAGTACTTC. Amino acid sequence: CASNLGTGSYEQYF. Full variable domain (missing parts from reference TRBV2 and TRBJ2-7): EPEVTQTPSHQVTQMGQEVILRCVPISNHLYFYWYRQILGQKVEFLVSFYNNEISEKSEIFDDQFSVERPDGSNFTLKIRSTKLEDSAMYFCASNLGTGSYEQYFGPGTRLTVT.

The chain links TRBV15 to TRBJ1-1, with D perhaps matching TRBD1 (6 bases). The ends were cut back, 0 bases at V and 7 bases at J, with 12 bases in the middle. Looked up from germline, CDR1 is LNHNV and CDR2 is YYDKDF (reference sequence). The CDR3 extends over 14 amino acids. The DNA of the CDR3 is TGTGCCACCAGCAGAGACCGAGGGACACTTGAAGCTTTCTTT. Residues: CATSRDRGTLEAFF.

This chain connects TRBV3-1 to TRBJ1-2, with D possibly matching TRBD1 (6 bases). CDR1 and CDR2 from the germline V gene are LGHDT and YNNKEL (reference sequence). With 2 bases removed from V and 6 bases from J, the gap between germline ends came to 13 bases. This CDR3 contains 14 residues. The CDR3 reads CASSQLTGQNGYTF. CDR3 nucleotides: TGTGCCAGCAGCCAATTAACAGGGCAAAATGGCTACACCTTC.

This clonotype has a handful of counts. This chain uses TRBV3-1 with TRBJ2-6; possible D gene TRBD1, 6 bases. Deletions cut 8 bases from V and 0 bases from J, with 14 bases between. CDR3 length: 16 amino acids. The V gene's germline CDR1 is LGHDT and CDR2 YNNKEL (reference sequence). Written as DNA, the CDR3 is TGTGCCAGCGGGGGCAACAGCCTCTCTGGGGCCAACGTCCTGACTTTC. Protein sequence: CASGGNSLSGANVLTF.

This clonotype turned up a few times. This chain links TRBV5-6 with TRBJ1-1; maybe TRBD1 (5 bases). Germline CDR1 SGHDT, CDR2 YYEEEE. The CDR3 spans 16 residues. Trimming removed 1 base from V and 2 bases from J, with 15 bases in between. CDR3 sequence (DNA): TGTGCCAGCAGCTTGAGGGGTGGCGGGGGTAACACTGAAGCTTTCTTT. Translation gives CASSLRGGGGNTEAFF.

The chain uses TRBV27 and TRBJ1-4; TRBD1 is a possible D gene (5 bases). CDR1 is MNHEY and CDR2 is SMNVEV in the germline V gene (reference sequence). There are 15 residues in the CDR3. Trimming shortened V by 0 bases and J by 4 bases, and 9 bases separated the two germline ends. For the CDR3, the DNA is TGTGCCAGCAGTTTATCAACAGGCGATAATGAAAAACTGTTTTTT. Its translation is CASSLSTGDNEKLFF. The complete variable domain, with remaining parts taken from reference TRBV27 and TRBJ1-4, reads EAQVTQNPRYLITVTGKKLTVTCSQNMNHEYMSWYRQDPGLGLRQIYYSMNVEVTDKGDVPEGYKVSRKEKRNFPLILESPSPNQTSLYFCASSLSTGDNEKLFFGSGTQLSVL.

CDR3 nucleotides: TGCAGCGTTGACGGGGTTCGTTCCAATGAGCAGTTCTTC. Amino acid sequence: CSVDGVRSNEQFF. This chain uses TRBV29-1 with TRBJ2-1, with a weak D call TRBD2 (5 bases). The V end lost 3 bases, the J end lost 6 bases, and 12 bases lay between the germline ends. The CDR3 contains 13 residues. CDR1 is SQVTM and CDR2 is ANQGSEA in the germline V gene.

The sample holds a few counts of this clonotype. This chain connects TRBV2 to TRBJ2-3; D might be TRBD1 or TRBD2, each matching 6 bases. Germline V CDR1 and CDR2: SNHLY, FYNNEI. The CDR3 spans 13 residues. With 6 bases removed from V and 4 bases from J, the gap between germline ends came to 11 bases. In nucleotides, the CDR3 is TGTGCCAGCAGCCAGAGGGGGGCAGATACGCAGTATTTT. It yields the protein CASSQRGADTQYF.

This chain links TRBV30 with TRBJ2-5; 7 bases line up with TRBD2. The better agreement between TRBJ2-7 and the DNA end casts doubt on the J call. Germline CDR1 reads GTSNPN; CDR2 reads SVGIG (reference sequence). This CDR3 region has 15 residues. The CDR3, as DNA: TGTGCCTGGAGTGCAAGACGTGGCGGGAGTTACGAGCAGTACTTC. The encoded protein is CAWSARRGGSYEQYF.

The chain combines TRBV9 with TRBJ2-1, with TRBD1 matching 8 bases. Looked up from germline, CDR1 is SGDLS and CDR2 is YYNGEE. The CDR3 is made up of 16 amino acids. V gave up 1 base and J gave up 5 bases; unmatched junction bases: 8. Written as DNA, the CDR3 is TGTGCCAGCAGCGTAAAGACAGGGGTGACACACAATGAGCAGTTCTTC. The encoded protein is CASSVKTGVTHNEQFF.

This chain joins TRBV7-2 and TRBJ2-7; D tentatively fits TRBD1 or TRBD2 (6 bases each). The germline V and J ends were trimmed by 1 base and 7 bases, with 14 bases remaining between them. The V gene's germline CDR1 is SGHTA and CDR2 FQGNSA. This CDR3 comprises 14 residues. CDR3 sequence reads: CASSLEWGAGEQYF. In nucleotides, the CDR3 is TGTGCCAGCAGCTTAGAATGGGGGGCGGGGGAGCAGTACTTC.

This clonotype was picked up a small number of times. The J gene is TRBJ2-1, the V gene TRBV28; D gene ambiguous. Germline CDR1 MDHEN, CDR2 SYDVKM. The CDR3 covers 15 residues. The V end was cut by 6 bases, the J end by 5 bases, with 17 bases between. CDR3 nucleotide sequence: TGTGCCAGCAGCCCCCCTCAGGCCTCGGACAATGAGCAGTTCTTC. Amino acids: CASSPPQASDNEQFF. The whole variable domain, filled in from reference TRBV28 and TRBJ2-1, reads DVKVTQSSRYLVKRTGEKVFLECVQDMDHENMFWYRQDPGLGLRLIYFSYDVKMKEKGDIPEGYSVSREKKERFSLILESASTNQTSMYLCASSPPQASDNEQFFGPGTRLTVL.

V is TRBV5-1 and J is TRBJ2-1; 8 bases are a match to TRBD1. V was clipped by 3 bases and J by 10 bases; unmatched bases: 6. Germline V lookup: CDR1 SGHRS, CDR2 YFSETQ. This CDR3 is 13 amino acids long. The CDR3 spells CASSYGQGTEQFF. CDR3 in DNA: TGCGCCAGCAGCTATGGACAGGGAACGGAGCAGTTCTTC.

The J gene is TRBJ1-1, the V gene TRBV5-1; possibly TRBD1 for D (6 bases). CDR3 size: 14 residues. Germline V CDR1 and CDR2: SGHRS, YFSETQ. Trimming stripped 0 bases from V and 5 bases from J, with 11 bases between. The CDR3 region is CASSLGATGTEAFF. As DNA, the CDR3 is TGCGCCAGCAGCTTGGGGGCAACAGGGACTGAAGCTTTCTTT.

The CDR3 DNA is TGTGCCAGCCAAATGGGGGAGAATGGCTACACCTTC. Translating gives CASQMGENGYTF. V gene TRBV3-1 combines with J gene TRBJ1-2; tentatively, D is TRBD1 (5 bases). Germline CDR1 and CDR2: LGHDT and YNNKEL (reference sequence). Trimming shortened V by 8 bases and J by 6 bases, and 13 bases separated the two germline ends. The CDR3 is made up of 12 amino acids.

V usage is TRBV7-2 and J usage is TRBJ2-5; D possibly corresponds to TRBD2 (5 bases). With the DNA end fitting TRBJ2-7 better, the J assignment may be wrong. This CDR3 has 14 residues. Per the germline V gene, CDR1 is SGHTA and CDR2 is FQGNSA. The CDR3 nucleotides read TGTGCCAGCCGAAGCGGACGGGCTGATTCCGAGCAGTACTTC. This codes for CASRSGRADSEQYF.

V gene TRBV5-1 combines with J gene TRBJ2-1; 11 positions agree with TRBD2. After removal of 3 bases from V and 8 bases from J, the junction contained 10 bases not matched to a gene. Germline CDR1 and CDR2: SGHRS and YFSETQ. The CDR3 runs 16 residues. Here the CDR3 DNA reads TGCGCCAGCAGCTCCGTAGCGGGGGGGATTAGGGATGAGCAGTTCTTC. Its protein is CASSSVAGGIRDEQFF.

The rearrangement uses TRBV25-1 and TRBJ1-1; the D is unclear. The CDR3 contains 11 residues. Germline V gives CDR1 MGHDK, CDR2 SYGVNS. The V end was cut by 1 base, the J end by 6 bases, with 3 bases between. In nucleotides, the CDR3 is TGTGCCAGCAGTGAATCAGCTGAAGCTTTCTTT. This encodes CASSESAEAFF.

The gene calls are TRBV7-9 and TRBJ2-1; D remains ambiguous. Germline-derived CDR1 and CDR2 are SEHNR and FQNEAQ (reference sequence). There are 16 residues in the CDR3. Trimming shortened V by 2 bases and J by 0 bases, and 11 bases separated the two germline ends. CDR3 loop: CASSLSQASSYNEQFF. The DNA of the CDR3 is TGTGCCAGCAGCTTATCGCAGGCCAGCTCCTACAATGAGCAGTTCTTC. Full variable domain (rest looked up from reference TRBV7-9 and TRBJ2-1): DTGVSQNPRHKITKRGQNVTFRCDPISEHNRLYWYRQTLGQGPEFLTYFQNEAQLEKSRLLSDRFSAERPKGSFSTLEIQRTEQGDSAMYLCASSLSQASSYNEQFFGPGTRLTVL.

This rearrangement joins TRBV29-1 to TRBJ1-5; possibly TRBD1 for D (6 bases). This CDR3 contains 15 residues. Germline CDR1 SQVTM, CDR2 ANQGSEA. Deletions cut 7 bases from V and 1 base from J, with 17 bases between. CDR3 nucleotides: TGCAGCGCCCCCCCAGGGGTGGTCAGCAATCAGCCCCAGCATTTT. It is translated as CSAPPGVVSNQPQHF. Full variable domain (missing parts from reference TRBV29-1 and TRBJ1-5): SAVISQKPSRDICQRGTSLTIQCQVDSQVTMMFWYRQQPGQSLTLIATANQGSEATYESGFVIDKFPISRPNLTFSTLTVSNMSPEDSSIYLCSAPPGVVSNQPQHFGDGTRLSIL.

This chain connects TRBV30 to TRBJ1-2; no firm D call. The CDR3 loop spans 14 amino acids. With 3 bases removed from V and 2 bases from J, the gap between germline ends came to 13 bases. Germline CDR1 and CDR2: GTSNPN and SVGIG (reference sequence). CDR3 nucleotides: TGTGCCTGGAGCCCCATTGGAGGAAACTATGGCTACACCTTC. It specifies CAWSPIGGNYGYTF.